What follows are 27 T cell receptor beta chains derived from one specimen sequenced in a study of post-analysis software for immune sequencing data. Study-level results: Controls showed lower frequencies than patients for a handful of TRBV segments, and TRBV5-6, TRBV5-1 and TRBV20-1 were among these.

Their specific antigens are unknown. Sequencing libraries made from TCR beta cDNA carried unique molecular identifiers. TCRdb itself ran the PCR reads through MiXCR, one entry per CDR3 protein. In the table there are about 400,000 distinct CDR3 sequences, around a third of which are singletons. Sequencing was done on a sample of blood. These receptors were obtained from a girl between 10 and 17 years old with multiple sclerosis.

CDR3 coding DNA: TGTGCCAGCAGTCCCCCCGGCCAGGGAGAGCGAAATACGCAGTATTTT. Translating it yields CASSPPGQGERNTQYF. The chain recombines TRBV6-2 or TRBV6-3 with TRBJ2-3; D is perhaps TRBD1 or TRBD2 (5 bases each). The V and J ends lost 5 bases and 7 bases respectively, with 22 bases between them. Germline V gene sequence: CDR1 MNHEY, CDR2 SVGEGT. This CDR3 comprises 16 residues.

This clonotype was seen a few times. The CDR3 here is CASSYPSTYEQYF. The CDR3 region has the DNA TGTGCCAGCAGTTACCCCTCAACCTACGAGCAGTACTTC. The chain has TRBV6-2 or TRBV6-3 and TRBJ2-7; D unclear. The V and J ends lost 2 bases and 2 bases respectively, with 7 bases between them. In germline, CDR1 is MNHEY, CDR2 SVGEGT. The length of the CDR3 is 13 residues.

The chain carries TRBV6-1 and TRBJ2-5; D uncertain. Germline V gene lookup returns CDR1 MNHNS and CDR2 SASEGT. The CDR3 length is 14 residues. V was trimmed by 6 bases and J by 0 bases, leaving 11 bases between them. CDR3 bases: TGTGCCAGCAGCCTCTACGGCTACCAAGAGACCCAGTACTTC. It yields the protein CASSLYGYQETQYF.

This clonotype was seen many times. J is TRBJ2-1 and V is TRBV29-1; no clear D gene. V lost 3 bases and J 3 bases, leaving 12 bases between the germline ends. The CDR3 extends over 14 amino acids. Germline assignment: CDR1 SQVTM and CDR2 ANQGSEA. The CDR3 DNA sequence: TGCAGCGTTGAGGCTGGGATGAACTACAATGAGCAGTTCTTC. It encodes CSVEAGMNYNEQFF.

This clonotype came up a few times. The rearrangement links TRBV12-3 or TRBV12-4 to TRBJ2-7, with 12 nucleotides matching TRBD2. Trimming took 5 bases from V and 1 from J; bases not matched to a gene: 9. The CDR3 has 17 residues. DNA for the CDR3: TGTGCCAGCAGTACTAGGACTAGCGGGGCCTTTTCCTACGAGCAGTACTTC. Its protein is CASSTRTSGAFSYEQYF.

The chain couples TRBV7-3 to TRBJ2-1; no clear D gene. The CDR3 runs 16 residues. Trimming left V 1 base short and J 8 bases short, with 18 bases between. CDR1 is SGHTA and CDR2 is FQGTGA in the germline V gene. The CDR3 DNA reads TGTGCCAGCAGCTTAATGAAGGTGGGGTTTGGGGATGAGCAGTTCTTC. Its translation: CASSLMKVGFGDEQFF. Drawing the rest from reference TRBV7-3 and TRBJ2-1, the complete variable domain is GAGVSQTPSNKVTEKGKYVELRCDPISGHTALYWYRQSLGQGPEFLIYFQGTGAADDSGLPNDRFFAVRPEGSVSTLKIQRTERGDSAVYLCASSLMKVGFGDEQFFGPGTRLTVL.

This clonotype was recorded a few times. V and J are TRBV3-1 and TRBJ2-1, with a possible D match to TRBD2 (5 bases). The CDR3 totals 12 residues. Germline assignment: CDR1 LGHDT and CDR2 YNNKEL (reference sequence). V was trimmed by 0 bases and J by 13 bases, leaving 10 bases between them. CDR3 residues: CASSQEPSGQFF. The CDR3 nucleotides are TGTGCCAGCAGCCAAGAACCCAGCGGACAGTTCTTC.

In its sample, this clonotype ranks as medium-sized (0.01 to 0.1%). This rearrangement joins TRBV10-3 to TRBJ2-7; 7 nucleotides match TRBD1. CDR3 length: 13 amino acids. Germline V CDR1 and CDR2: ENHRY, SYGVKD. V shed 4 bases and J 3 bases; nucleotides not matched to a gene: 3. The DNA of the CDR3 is TGTGCCATCAGTGCAGGGACAGACTACGAGCAGTACTTC. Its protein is CAISAGTDYEQYF.

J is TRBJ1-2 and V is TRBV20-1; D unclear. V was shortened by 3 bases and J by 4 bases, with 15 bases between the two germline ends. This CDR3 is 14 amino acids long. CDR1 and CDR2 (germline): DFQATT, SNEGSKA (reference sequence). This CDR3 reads CSASVRQAGYGYTF. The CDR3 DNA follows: TGCAGTGCTAGTGTAAGGCAAGCAGGCTATGGCTACACCTTC.

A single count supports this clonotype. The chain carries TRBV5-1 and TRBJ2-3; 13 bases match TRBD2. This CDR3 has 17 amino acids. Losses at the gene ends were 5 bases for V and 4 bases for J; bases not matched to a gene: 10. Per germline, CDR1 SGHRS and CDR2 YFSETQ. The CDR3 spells CASRLGTSGKAADTQYF. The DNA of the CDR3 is TGCGCCAGCAGACTTGGGACTAGCGGGAAGGCGGCAGATACGCAGTATTTT.

This CDR3 is CSARDKAQGNNEQYF. CDR3 nucleotides: TGCAGTGCTAGAGATAAGGCACAGGGGAACAACGAGCAGTACTTC. V usage is TRBV20-1 and J usage is TRBJ2-7; 7 nucleotides agree with TRBD1. The germline gives CDR1 DFQATT, CDR2 SNEGSKA (reference sequence). The CDR3 extends over 15 amino acids. Unmatched junction bases numbered 10, after V lost 0 bases and J lost 5 bases.

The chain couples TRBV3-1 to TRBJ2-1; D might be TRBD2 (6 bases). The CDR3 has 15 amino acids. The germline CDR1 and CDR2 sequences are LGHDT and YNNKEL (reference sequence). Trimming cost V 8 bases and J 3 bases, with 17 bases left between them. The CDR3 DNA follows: TGTGCCAGCGGGGACTCCGGGACTTTCTACAATGAGCAGTTCTTC. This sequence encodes CASGDSGTFYNEQFF.

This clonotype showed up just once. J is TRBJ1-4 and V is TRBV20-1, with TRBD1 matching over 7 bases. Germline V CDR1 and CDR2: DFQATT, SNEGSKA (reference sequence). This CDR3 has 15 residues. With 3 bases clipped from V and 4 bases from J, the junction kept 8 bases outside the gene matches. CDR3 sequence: CSARITGTVNEKLFF. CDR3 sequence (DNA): TGCAGTGCTAGGATAACCGGGACAGTTAATGAAAAACTGTTTTTT.

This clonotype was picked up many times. The CDR3 DNA follows: TGTGCCAGCAGCTTAGCCAGGACTACTAGCGGGGGGACCTACGAGCAGTACTTC. This gives the protein CASSLARTTSGGTYEQYF. The chain employs TRBV11-2 and TRBJ2-7; 12 bases are a match to TRBD2. The germline V gene has CDR1 SGHAT and CDR2 FQNNGV. This CDR3 spans 18 amino acids. V shed 1 base and J 2 bases; nucleotides not matched to a gene: 9.

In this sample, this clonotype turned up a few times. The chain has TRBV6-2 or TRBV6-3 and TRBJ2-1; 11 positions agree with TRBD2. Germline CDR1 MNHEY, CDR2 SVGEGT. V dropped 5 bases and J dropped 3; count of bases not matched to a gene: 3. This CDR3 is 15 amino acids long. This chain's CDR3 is CASSITSGGYNEQFF. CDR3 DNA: TGTGCCAGCAGTATTACTAGCGGGGGCTACAATGAGCAGTTCTTC.

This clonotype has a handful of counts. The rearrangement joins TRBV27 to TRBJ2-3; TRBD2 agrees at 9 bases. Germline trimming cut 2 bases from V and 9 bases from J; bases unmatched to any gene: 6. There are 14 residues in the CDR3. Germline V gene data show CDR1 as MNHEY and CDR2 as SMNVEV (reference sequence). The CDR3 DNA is TGTGCCAGCAGTTTACGGCGGGGGGGCCCGACGCAGTATTTT. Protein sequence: CASSLRRGGPTQYF.

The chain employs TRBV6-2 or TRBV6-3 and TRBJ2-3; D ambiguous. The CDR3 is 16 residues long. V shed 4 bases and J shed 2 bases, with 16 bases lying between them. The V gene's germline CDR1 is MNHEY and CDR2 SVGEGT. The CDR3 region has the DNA TGTGCCAGCAGTTCTGACCCAGGTGGCATCACAGATACGCAGTATTTT. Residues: CASSSDPGGITDTQYF.

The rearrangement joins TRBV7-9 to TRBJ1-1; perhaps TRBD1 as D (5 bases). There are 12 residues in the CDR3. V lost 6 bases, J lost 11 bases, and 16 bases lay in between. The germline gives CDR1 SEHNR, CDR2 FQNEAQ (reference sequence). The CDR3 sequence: CASSLVRGIAFF. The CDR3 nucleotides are TGTGCCAGCAGTCTAGTTCGGGGGATTGCTTTCTTT.

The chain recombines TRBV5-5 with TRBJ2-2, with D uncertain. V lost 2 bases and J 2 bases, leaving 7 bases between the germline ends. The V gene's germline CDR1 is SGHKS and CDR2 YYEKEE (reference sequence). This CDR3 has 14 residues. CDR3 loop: CASSLIPNTGELFF. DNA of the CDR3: TGTGCCAGCAGCTTAATACCAAACACCGGGGAGCTGTTTTTT.

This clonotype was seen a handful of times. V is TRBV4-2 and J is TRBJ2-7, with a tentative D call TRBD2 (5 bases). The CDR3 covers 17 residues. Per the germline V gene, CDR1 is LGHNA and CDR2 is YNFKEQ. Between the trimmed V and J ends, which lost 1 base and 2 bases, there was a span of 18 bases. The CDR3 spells CASSQAWGSGETYEQYF. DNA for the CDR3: TGTGCCAGCAGCCAAGCCTGGGGTTCCGGGGAGACCTACGAGCAGTACTTC.

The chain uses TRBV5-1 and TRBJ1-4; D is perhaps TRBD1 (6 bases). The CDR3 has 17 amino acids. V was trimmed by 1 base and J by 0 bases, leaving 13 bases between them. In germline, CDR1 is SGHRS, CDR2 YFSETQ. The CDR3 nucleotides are TGCGCCAGCAGCTTGAGGGGGGGCCAATCAACTAATGAAAAACTGTTTTTT. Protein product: CASSLRGGQSTNEKLFF. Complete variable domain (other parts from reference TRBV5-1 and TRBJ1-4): KAGVTQTPRYLIKTRGQQVTLSCSPISGHRSVSWYQQTPGQGLQFLFEYFSETQRNKGNFPGRFSGRQFSNSRSEMNVSTLELGDSALYLCASSLRGGQSTNEKLFFGSGTQLSVL.

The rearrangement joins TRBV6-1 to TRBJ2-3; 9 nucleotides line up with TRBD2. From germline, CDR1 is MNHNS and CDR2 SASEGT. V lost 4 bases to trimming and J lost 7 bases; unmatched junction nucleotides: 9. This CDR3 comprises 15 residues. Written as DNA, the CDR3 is TGTGCCAGCAGTGCGTCTAGCGGGGCCGTGAATACGCAGTATTTT. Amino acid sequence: CASSASSGAVNTQYF.

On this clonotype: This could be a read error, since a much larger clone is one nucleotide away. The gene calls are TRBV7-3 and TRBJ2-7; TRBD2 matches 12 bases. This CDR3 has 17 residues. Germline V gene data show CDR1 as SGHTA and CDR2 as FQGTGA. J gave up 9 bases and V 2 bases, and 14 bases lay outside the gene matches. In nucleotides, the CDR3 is TGTGCCAGCAGCTTAGGGGTCGTGACTAGCGGGGGCTTGAGGCAGTACTTC. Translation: CASSLGVVTSGGLRQYF.

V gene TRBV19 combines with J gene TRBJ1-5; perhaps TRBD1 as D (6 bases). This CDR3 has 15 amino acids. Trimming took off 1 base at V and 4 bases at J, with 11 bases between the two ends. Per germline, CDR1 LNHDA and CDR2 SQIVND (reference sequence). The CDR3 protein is CASSIGGLSNQPQHF. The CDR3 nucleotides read TGTGCCAGTAGTATAGGGGGGCTTAGTAATCAGCCCCAGCATTTT.

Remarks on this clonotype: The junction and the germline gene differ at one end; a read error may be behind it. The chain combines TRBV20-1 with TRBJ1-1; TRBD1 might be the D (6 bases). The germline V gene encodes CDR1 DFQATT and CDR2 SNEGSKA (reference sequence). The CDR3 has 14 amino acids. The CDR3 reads CSARGGRGNTEAFF. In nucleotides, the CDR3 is TGCAGTGCGAGAGGGGGGCGCGGGAACACTGAAGCTTTCTTT.

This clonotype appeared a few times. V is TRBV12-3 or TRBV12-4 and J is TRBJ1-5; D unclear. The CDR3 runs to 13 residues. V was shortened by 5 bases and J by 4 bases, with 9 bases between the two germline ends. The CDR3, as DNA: TGTGCCAGCAGTGAGGGTAAGAATCAGCCCCAGCATTTT. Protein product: CASSEGKNQPQHF.

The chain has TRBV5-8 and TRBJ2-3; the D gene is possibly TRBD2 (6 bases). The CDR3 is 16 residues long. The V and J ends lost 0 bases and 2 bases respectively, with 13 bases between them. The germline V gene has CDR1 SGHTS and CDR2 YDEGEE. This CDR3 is CASSLAVADLTDTQYF. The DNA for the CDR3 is TGTGCCAGCAGCTTGGCGGTAGCGGACCTCACAGATACGCAGTATTTT. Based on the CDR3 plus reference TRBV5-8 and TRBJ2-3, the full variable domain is EAGVTQSPTHLIKTRGQQATLRCSPISGHTSVYWYQQALGLGLQFLLWYDEGEERNRGNFPPRFSGRQFPNYSSELNVNALELEDSALYLCASSLAVADLTDTQYFGPGTRLTVL.